These T cell receptor beta chains were read from a single sample in a study of blood T cell repertoires in COVID-19. The data were produced by immunoSEQ multiplex PCR, yet TCRdb's version contains in-frame clones alone and is incomplete. Of about 280,000 clones in the sample, 83% were seen once. The sample comprised peripheral blood. The receptors were gathered from a woman between 45 and 60 years old who had recovered from COVID-19. Each CDR3 is given with its conserved first and last residue. The D gene is left open where the match is weak. Clone sizes are given selectively: once, few, many, or a class where the clone is expanded.

V,size,D,J,CDR3,DNA
TRBV28,NA,TRBD1,TRBJ1-1,CASSLMRDRDYTEAFF,TGTGCCAGCAGTTTGATGCGGGACAGGGACTACACTGAAGCTTTCTTT
TRBV7-6,NA,NA,TRBJ2-7,CASSLSIGSVYEQYF,TGTGCCAGCAGCCTGTCCATCGGGTCGGTCTACGAGCAGTACTTC
TRBV4-1,few,TRBD1,TRBJ2-7,CASSPGTGDYEQYF,TGCGCCAGCAGCCCCGGAACAGGGGACTACGAGCAGTACTTC
TRBV9,NA,NA,TRBJ1-4,CASSVSDSFNEKLFF,TGTGCCAGCAGCGTGTCCGACAGCTTTAATGAAAAACTGTTTTTT
TRBV6-4,NA,NA,TRBJ2-5,CASSRVYGETQYF,TGTGCCAGCTCCCGGGTTTACGGAGAGACCCAGTACTTC
TRBV24-1,NA,NA,TRBJ2-7,CATSDLLRFLYEQYF,TGTGCCACCAGTGATTTGTTGAGGTTTTTGTACGAGCAGTACTTC
TRBV27,NA,NA,TRBJ1-4,CASSFNSGKGEKLFF,TGTGCCAGCAGTTTTAATTCAGGAAAAGGTGAAAAACTGTTTTTT
TRBV30,NA,NA,TRBJ1-6,CAWTAGYNSPLHF,TGTGCCTGGACAGCAGGGTATAATTCACCCCTCCACTTT
TRBV3-1/TRBV3-2,NA,TRBD1,TRBJ1-1,CASSPSGTERNTEAFF,TGTGCCAGCAGCCCCTCCGGGACAGAACGGAACACTGAAGCTTTCTTT
TRBV5-1,few,TRBD2,TRBJ2-7,CASSPGGTLTYEQYF,TGCGCCAGCAGCCCGGGAGGGACACTTACCTACGAGCAGTACTTC
TRBV27,NA,TRBD1,TRBJ2-7,CASSVDRKASYEQYF,TGTGCCAGCAGCGTGGACAGGAAGGCCTCCTACGAGCAGTACTTC
TRBV5-1,NA,TRBD2,TRBJ2-1,CASSPGTSGNEQFF,TGCGCCAGCAGCCCCGGGACTAGTGGGAATGAGCAGTTCTTC
TRBV12-3/TRBV12-4,NA,NA,TRBJ1-1,CASSVRGTEAFF,TGTGCCAGCAGTGTTAGGGGCACTGAAGCTTTCTTT
TRBV28,few,TRBD1,TRBJ1-5,CASILRQGANNQPQHF,TGTGCCAGCATTCTTAGACAGGGGGCAAATAATCAGCCCCAGCATTTT
TRBV11-1,NA,NA,TRBJ2-2,CASSLGSENTGELFF,TGTGCCAGCAGCTTAGGGAGCGAGAACACCGGGGAGCTGTTTTTT
TRBV4-3,few,NA,TRBJ1-5,CASSQDIDISNQPQHF,TGCGCCAGCAGCCAAGATATAGACATTAGCAATCAGCCCCAGCATTTT
TRBV9,NA,NA,TRBJ1-1,CASSVDGDGRDTEAFF,TGTGCCAGCAGCGTAGACGGGGACGGGAGGGACACTGAAGCTTTCTTT
TRBV30,NA,TRBD2,TRBJ2-1,CAWVRWTSGRADNEQFF,TGTGCCTGGGTCCGATGGACTAGCGGGAGGGCGGACAATGAGCAGTTCTTC
TRBV4-2,NA,TRBD2,TRBJ2-5,CASSQANSGGAAETQYF,TGTGCCAGCAGCCAAGCAAATAGCGGGGGGGCTGCAGAGACCCAGTACTTC
TRBV4-3,NA,TRBD2,TRBJ2-3,CASSRNPSGGLDTQYF,TGCGCCAGCAGCCGAAACCCCAGCGGGGGCCTCGATACGCAGTATTTT
TRBV29-1,once,TRBD1,TRBJ1-5,CSVVSGTGGGQPQHF,TGCAGCGTTGTCTCCGGGACAGGGGGGGGTCAGCCCCAGCATTTT
TRBV7-3,once,NA,TRBJ1-2,CASSQTQGGYGYTF,TGTGCCAGCAGCCAGACCCAGGGCGGCTATGGCTACACCTTC
TRBV28,NA,TRBD1,TRBJ1-2,CASSFSGQSYGYTF,TGTGCCAGCAGTTTCTCGGGACAGAGTTATGGCTACACCTTC
TRBV5-6,many,NA,TRBJ1-6,CASSRGTYNSPLHF,TGTGCCAGCAGCCGGGGGACCTATAATTCACCCCTCCACTTT
TRBV5-6,NA,NA,TRBJ2-2,CASSLGLTGLNTGELFF,TGTGCCAGCAGCTTGGGTCTTACAGGGCTAAACACCGGGGAGCTGTTTTTT
TRBV2,once,NA,TRBJ1-6,CASSERWGRGGSPLHF,TGTGCCAGCAGTGAAAGGTGGGGCAGGGGCGGGTCACCCCTCCACTTT
TRBV4-3,NA,NA,TRBJ2-1,CASSQEGVRGNEQFF,TGCGCCAGCAGCCAAGAGGGAGTGAGGGGGAATGAGCAGTTCTTC
TRBV7-9,few,NA,TRBJ1-2,CATEKTGKRGGYTF,TGTGCCACCGAAAAAACAGGGAAGCGGGGCGGCTACACCTTC
TRBV7-2,NA,NA,TRBJ1-6,CASSPRGSLNSPLHF,TGTGCCAGCAGCCCCCGCGGCAGTCTTAATTCACCCCTCCACTTT
TRBV6-4,NA,TRBD2,TRBJ2-2,CASSDSGGFTGELFF,TGTGCCAGCAGTGACTCGGGGGGGTTCACCGGGGAGCTGTTTTTT
TRBV5-5,NA,TRBD1,TRBJ2-7,CASSFSWSGGSEQYF,TGTGCCAGCAGCTTTTCCTGGTCAGGGGGCTCCGAGCAGTACTTC
TRBV7-9,NA,NA,TRBJ1-2,CASSLGGQGYGYTF,TGTGCCAGCAGCTTAGGGGGGCAAGGGTATGGCTACACCTTC
TRBV3-1/TRBV3-2,NA,NA,TRBJ1-5,CASSLSRENQPQHF,TGTGCCAGCAGCCTCTCCAGGGAAAATCAGCCCCAGCATTTT
TRBV18,NA,TRBD1,TRBJ1-5,CASSPGTGNQPQHF,TGTGCCAGCTCGCCTGGGACAGGCAATCAGCCCCAGCATTTT
TRBV5-4,NA,NA,TRBJ1-1,CASSLVAGTAEAFF,TGTGCCAGCAGCTTGGTGGCGGGGACGGCTGAAGCTTTCTTT
TRBV9,NA,NA,TRBJ2-3,CASSVGPQAADTQYF,TGTGCCAGCAGCGTAGGCCCTCAAGCGGCAGATACGCAGTATTTT
TRBV7-9,NA,TRBD1,TRBJ2-3,CASSSGSGQRTDTQYF,TGTGCCAGCAGCTCCGGCTCGGGACAGCGCACAGATACGCAGTATTTT
TRBV7-2,few,NA,TRBJ2-7,CASSAAFEQYF,TGTGCCAGCAGCGCTGCGTTCGAGCAGTACTTC
TRBV3-1/TRBV3-2,NA,NA,TRBJ1-2,CASSQEWWGGLFGYTF,TGTGCCAGCAGCCAAGAATGGTGGGGGGGCCTTTTTGGCTACACCTTC
TRBV7-2,once,TRBD2,TRBJ2-2,CASSLGGTGAGELFF,TGTGCCAGCAGCTTGGGAGGGACTGGGGCCGGGGAGCTGTTTTTT
TRBV5-6,once,NA,TRBJ1-1,CASSSQRRGLNTEAFF,TGTGCCAGCAGCTCCCAGCGTCGGGGGTTGAACACTGAAGCTTTCTTT
TRBV19,few,NA,TRBJ1-1,CASSIRGEGTEAFF,TGTGCCAGTAGTATTCGGGGGGAGGGAACTGAAGCTTTCTTT
TRBV2,once,NA,TRBJ2-7,CASSTDRLGSYEQYF,TGTGCCAGCAGTACCGACAGGCTGGGATCCTACGAGCAGTACTTC
TRBV5-1,NA,NA,TRBJ1-1,CASSLAVHRNTEAFF,TGCGCCAGCAGCTTGGCAGTCCATCGAAACACTGAAGCTTTCTTT
TRBV4-2,NA,NA,TRBJ2-2,CASSQVGRVDTGELFF,TGTGCCAGCAGCCAAGTTGGCAGGGTGGACACCGGGGAGCTGTTTTTT
TRBV6-1,NA,NA,TRBJ1-2,CASSDNTGGSGYGYTF,TGTGCCAGCAGTGATAACACCGGGGGTTCTGGCTATGGCTACACCTTC
TRBV30,NA,TRBD1,TRBJ1-2,CAWSVSRGYGYTF,TGTGCCTGGAGTGTTAGCAGGGGGTATGGCTACACCTTC
TRBV19,NA,NA,TRBJ1-5,CASSIGPGLNQPQHF,TGTGCCAGTAGTATTGGGCCAGGACTCAATCAGCCCCAGCATTTT
TRBV11-3,NA,TRBD1,TRBJ1-2,CASSFTGDRYGYTF,TGTGCCAGCAGCTTCACAGGGGACCGCTATGGCTACACCTTC
TRBV6-5,NA,NA,TRBJ1-1,CASRHQGRGSEAFF,TGTGCCAGCAGGCACCAGGGGAGGGGGTCTGAAGCTTTCTTT